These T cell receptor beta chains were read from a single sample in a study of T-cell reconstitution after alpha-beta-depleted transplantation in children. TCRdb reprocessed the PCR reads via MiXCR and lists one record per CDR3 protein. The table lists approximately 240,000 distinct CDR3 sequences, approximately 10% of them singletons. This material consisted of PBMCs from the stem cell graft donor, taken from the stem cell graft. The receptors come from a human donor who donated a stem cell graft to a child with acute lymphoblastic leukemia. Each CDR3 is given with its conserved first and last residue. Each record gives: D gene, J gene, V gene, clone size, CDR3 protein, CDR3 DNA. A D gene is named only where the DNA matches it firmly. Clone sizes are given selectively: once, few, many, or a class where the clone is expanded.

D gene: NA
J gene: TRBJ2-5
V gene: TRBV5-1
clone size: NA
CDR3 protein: CASSLVPFSQETQYF
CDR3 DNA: TGCGCCAGCAGCTTAGTTCCTTTTTCTCAAGAGACCCAGTACTTC

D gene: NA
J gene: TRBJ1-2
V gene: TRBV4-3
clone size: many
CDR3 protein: CASSQDNWGPNYGYTF
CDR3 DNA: TGCGCCAGCAGCCAAGATAACTGGGGACCTAACTATGGCTACACCTTC

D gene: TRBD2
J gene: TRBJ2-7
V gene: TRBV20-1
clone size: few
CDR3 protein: CSAGGTSISPEQYF
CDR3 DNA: TGCAGTGCCGGAGGGACTAGCATTTCGCCCGAGCAGTACTTC

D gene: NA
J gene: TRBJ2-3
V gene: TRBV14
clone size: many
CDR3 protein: CASSELRYGTASSTQYF
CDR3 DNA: TGTGCCAGCAGCGAATTACGATACGGGACTGCCTCATCTACGCAGTATTTT

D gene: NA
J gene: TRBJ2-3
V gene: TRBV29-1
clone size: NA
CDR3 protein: CSVEGRARTDTQYF
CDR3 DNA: TGCAGCGTTGAGGGCAGGGCCCGCACAGATACGCAGTATTTT

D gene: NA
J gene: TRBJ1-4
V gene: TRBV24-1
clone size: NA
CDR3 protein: CATSDARDGNEKLFF
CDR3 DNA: TGTGCCACCAGTGATGCCCGGGACGGGAATGAAAAACTGTTTTTT

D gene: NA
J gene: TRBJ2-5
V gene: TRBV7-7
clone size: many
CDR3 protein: CASSLGLAETQYF
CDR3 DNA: TGTGCCAGCAGCTTAGGGCTTGCGGAGACCCAGTACTTC

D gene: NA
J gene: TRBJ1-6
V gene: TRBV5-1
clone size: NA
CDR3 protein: CASSLNGGSSPLHF
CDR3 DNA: TGCGCCAGCAGCTTGAACGGGGGGTCTTCACCCCTCCACTTT

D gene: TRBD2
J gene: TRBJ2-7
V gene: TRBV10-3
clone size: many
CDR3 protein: CAIMESTSGGSYEQYF
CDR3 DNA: TGTGCCATCATGGAGTCGACTAGCGGGGGCTCCTACGAGCAGTACTTC

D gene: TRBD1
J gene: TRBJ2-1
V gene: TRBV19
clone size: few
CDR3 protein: CASNTPGQGKSEQFF
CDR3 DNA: TGTGCCAGTAATACACCGGGACAGGGCAAAAGTGAGCAGTTCTTC

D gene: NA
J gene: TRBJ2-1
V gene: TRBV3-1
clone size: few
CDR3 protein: CASSPTENEQFF
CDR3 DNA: TGTGCCAGCAGCCCCACAGAGAATGAGCAGTTCTTC

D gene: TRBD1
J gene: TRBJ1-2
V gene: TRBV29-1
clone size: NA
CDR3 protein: CSVEARLGGQPNYGYTF
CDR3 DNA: TGCAGCGTTGAAGCCCGCCTTGGGGGACAGCCAAACTATGGCTACACCTTC

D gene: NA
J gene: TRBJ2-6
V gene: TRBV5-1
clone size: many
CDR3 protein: CASSLGRGLSSGANVLTF
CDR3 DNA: TGCGCCAGCAGCTTGGGCAGGGGCCTGAGCTCTGGGGCCAACGTCCTGACTTTC

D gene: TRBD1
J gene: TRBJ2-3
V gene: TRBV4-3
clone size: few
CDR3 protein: CASSQHRDSSTDTQYF
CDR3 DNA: TGCGCCAGCAGCCAGCACCGGGACAGCAGCACAGATACGCAGTATTTT

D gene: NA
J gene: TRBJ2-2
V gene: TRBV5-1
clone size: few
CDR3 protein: CASSLFRDLRTTGELFF
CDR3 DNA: TGCGCCAGCAGCTTATTCCGGGACTTAAGGACCACCGGGGAGCTGTTTTTT

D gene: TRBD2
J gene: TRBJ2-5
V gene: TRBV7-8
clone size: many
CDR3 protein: CASRRTSGLGKETQYF
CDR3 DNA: TGTGCCAGCAGACGTACTTCAGGACTAGGGAAAGAGACCCAGTACTTC

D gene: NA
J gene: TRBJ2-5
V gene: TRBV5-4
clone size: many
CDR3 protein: CASSYGVGVGETQYF
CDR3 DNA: TGTGCCAGCAGCTATGGCGTCGGGGTGGGGGAGACCCAGTACTTC

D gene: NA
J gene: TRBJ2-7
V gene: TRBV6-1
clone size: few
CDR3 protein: CASRAGQDSSYEQYF
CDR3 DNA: TGTGCCAGCAGAGCGGGACAGGATAGCTCCTACGAGCAGTACTTC

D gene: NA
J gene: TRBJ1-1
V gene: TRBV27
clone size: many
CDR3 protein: CASRSGPPNTEAFF
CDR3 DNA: TGTGCCAGCAGGTCCGGGCCACCGAACACTGAAGCTTTCTTT

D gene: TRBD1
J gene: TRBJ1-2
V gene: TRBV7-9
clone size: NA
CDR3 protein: CASSPRQGHYGYTF
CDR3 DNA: TGTGCCAGCAGCCCCCGACAGGGTCACTATGGCTACACCTTC

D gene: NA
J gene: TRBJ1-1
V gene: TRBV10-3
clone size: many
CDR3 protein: CAISESGSFTEAFF
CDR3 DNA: TGTGCCATCAGTGAGTCAGGCTCCTTCACTGAAGCTTTCTTT

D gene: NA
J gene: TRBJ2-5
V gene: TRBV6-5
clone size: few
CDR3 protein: CASISNQGRGETQYF
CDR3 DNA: TGTGCCAGCATCTCCAACCAAGGGCGAGGGGAGACCCAGTACTTC

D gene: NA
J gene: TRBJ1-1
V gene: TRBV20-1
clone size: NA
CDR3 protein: CSARDLGNGAFF
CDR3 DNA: TGCAGTGCTAGAGATTTGGGGAATGGAGCTTTCTTT

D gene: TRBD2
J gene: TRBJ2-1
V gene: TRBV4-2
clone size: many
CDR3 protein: CASSQGLLAGGQQQFF
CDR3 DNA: TGTGCCAGCAGCCAAGGGCTTCTAGCGGGCGGACAGCAGCAGTTCTTC

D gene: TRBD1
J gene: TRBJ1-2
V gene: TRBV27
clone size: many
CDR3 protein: CASSTTGTNYGYTF
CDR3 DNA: TGTGCCAGCAGTACGACAGGGACTAACTATGGCTACACCTTC

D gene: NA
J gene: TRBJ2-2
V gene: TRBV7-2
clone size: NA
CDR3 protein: CAGRPGPTNTGELFF
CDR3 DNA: TGTGCCGGGAGACCGGGACCCACGAACACCGGGGAGCTGTTTTTT

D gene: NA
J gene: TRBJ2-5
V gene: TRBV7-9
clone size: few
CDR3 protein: CASSLLEGEQTQYF
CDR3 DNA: TGTGCCAGCAGCCTCCTCGAGGGAGAACAGACCCAGTACTTC

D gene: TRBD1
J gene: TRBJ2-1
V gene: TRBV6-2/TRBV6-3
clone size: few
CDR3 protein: CASRDPGTGGFIGYNEQFF
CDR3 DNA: TGTGCCAGCAGGGATCCCGGGACAGGGGGCTTTATTGGCTACAATGAGCAGTTCTTC

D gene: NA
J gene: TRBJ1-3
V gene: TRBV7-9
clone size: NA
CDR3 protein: CASSLTRWNTIYF
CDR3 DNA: TGTGCCAGCAGCTTAACGAGGTGGAACACCATATATTTT

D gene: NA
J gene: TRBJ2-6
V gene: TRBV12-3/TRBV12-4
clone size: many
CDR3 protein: CASTTRGYPLNVLTF
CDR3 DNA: TGTGCCAGCACCACCCGTGGGTATCCCCTCAACGTCCTGACTTTC

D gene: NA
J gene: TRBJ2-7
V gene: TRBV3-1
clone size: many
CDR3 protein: CASSPPQGRYEQYF
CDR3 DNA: TGTGCCAGCAGCCCCCCGCAGGGACGCTACGAGCAGTACTTC

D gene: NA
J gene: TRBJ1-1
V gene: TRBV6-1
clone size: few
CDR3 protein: CASSDLKGNTEAFF
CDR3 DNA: TGTGCCAGCAGTGATCTCAAGGGTAACACTGAAGCTTTCTTT

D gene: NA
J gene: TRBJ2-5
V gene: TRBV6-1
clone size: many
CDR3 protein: CASRNGREETQYF
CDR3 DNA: TGTGCCAGCAGAAACGGGCGAGAAGAGACCCAGTACTTC

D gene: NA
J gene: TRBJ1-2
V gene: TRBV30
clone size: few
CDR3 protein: CAWSVGSLYTF
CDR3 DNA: TGTGCCTGGAGTGTCGGGTCCCTTTACACCTTC

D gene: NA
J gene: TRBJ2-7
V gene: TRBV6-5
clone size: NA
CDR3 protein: CASSYSSVEYEQYF
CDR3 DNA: TGTGCCAGCAGTTACTCGAGCGTGGAGTACGAGCAGTACTTC

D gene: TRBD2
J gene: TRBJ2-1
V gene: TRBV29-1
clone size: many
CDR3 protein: CSVTSGGAISHNEQFF
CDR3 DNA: TGCAGCGTTACTAGCGGGGGGGCCATTTCCCACAATGAGCAGTTCTTC

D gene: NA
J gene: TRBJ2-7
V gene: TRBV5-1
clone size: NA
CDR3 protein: CASSRDGRWEQYF
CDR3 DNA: TGCGCCAGCAGCCGAGACGGCAGGTGGGAGCAGTACTTC

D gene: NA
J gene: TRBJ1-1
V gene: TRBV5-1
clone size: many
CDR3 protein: CASTLGREEGVEAFF
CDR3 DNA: TGCGCCAGTACTTTGGGCAGGGAAGAGGGGGTCGAAGCTTTCTTT

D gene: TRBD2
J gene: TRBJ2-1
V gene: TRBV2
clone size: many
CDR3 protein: CASMGLAYNEQFF
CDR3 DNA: TGTGCCAGCATGGGACTAGCCTACAATGAGCAGTTCTTC

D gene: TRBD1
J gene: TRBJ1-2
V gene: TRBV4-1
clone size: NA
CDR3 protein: CASSTPTGTGYGYTF
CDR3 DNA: TGCGCCAGCAGCACGCCAACGGGGACAGGCTATGGCTACACCTTC

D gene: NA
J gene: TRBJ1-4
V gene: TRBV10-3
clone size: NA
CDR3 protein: CAISERKPRGGSEKLFF
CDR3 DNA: TGTGCCATCAGTGAGCGAAAGCCTAGAGGCGGGAGTGAAAAACTGTTTTTT

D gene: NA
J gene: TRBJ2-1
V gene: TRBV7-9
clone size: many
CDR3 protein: CASSLEVINNEQFF
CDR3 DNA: TGTGCCAGCAGCTTAGAGGTGATTAACAATGAGCAGTTCTTC

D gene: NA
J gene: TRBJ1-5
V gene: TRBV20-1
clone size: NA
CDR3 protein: CSARSPIEDQPQHF
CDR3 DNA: TGCAGTGCTAGATCTCCCATCGAAGATCAGCCCCAGCATTTT

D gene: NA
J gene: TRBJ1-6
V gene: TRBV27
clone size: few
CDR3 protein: CASSYPSGDSPLHF
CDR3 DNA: TGTGCCAGCAGTTACCCCTCTGGGGATTCACCCCTCCACTTT

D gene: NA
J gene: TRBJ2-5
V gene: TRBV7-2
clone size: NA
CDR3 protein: CASSLASIHRETQYF
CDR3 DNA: TGTGCCAGCAGCTTAGCGTCAATTCATCGGGAGACCCAGTACTTC

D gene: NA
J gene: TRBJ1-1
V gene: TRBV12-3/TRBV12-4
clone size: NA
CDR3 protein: CASSLDNGNTEAFF
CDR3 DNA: TGTGCCAGCAGTTTAGACAACGGGAACACTGAAGCTTTCTTT

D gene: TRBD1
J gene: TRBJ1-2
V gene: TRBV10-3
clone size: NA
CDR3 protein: CAISVPGQGGYTF
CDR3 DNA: TGTGCCATCAGTGTTCCGGGACAGGGCGGCTACACCTTC

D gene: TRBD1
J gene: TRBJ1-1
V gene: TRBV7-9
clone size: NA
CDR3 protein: CASTGQGWTEAFF
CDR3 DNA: TGTGCCAGCACGGGACAGGGATGGACTGAAGCTTTCTTT

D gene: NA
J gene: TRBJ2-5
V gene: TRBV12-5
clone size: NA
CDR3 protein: CASGSPWGTQYF
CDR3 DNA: TGTGCTAGTGGGTCACCCTGGGGGACCCAGTACTTC

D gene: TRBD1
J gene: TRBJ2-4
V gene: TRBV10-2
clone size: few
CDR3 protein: CASRDTGTGGENIQYF
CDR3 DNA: TGCGCCAGCAGGGATACCGGGACAGGGGGGGAAAACATTCAGTACTTC

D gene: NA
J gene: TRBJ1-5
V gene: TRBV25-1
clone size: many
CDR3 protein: CASSESGRVQPQHF
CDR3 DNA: TGTGCCAGCAGTGAGTCCGGGCGGGTTCAGCCCCAGCATTTT

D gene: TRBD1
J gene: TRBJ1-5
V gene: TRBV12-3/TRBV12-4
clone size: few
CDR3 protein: CASITGTVNQPQHF
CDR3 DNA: TGTGCCAGCATAACCGGGACAGTCAATCAGCCCCAGCATTTT

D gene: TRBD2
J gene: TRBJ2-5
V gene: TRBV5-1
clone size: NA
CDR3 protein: CASSFGTSSETQYF
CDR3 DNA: TGCGCCAGCAGCTTCGGGACTAGCAGCGAGACCCAGTACTTC

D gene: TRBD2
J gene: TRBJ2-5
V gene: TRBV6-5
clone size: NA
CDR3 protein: CASSYSILAGVQETQYF
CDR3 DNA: TGTGCCAGCAGTTACTCGATTCTAGCGGGGGTGCAAGAGACCCAGTACTTC

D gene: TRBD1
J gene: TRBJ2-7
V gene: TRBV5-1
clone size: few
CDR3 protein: CASSPGTGISYEQYF
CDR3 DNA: TGCGCCAGCAGCCCCGGGACAGGGATCTCCTACGAGCAGTACTTC

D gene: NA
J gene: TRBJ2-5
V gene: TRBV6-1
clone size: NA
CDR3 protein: CASSETQGLETQYF
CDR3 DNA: TGTGCCAGCAGTGAAACGCAGGGACTAGAGACCCAGTACTTC

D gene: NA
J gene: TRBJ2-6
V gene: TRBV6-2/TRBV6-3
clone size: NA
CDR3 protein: CATYSSGANVLTF
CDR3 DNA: TGTGCCACCTATTCCTCTGGGGCCAACGTCCTGACTTTC

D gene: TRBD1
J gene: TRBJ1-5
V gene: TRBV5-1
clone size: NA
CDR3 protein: CASSPSGTGDQPQHF
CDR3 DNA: TGCGCCAGCAGCCCCTCCGGGACAGGGGATCAGCCCCAGCATTTT

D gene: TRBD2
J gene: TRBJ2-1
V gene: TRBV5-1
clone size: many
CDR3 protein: CASSSTSTSGGPYNEQFF
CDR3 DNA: TGCGCCAGCAGCTCCACATCGACTAGCGGGGGGCCCTACAATGAGCAGTTCTTC

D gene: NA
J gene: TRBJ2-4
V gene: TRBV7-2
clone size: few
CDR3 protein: CASSLDRAPIQYF
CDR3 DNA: TGTGCCAGCAGCTTAGATCGGGCTCCCATTCAGTACTTC